This entry is about one T cell receptor beta chain. Recently diagnosed hyperthyroidism of less than 2 months' duration affected patients aged 18 to 65. Deletions cut 5 bases from V and 6 bases from J, with 16 bases between. CDR3 length equals 14 residues. Germline loops: CDR1 SGHTA, CDR2 FQGNSA. TCR beta CDR3 region amplification was performed from RNA transcripts. RT-PCR in the first round (using the HTBI primer set) targeted the TCR CDR3. MiXCR was run by TCRdb on the multiplex PCR reads, yielding one entry per CDR3 protein. This table holds some 300,000 distinct CDR3 sequences, roughly 17% found once. The sample is drawn from a study of T cells in Graves' hyperthyroidism and ophthalmopathy.

This TCR came from a man aged 25-45 years with Graves' hyperthyroidism. This sequence joins TRBV7-2 and TRBJ1-2; D perhaps matches TRBD1 (5 bases). What was sequenced was blood. CDR3 nucleotide sequence: TGTGCCAGCAGCCAAAGACATCAGGGACATGGCTACACCTTC. It specifies CASSQRHQGHGYTF.